These T cell receptor beta chains were read from a single sample in a study of human T cells and chemical hapten exposure. TCRdb analysed the RACE reads with MiXCR anew, one entry per CDR3 protein. Of over 60,000 distinct CDR3 sequences listed, 10% are singletons. The specimen comprised whole blood, sampled in connection with sensitization to the hapten diphenylcyclopropenone (DPC). Receptors were obtained from a woman in her fifties or sixties with alopecia areata. Some clones in this sample may be carry-over from other donors' samples. CDR3s include the opening cysteine and the closing phenylalanine or tryptophan. A D gene is named only where the DNA matches it firmly. Clone size is shown for a subset of rows, as once, few, many or a class of expanded clone.

d_call j_call v_call clone_size cdr3_aa cdr3_nt
. TRBJ1-6 TRBV7-6 . CASGLTKGPLHF TGTGCCAGCGGACTCACAAAGGGGCCCCTCCACTTT
. TRBJ2-5 TRBV6-6 many CASSLKGESAQYF TGTGCCAGCAGTTTGAAGGGTGAATCGGCCCAGTACTTC
. TRBJ2-3 TRBV20-1 few CSGIDQRSTDTQYF TGCAGTGGAATCGACCAGCGGAGCACAGATACGCAGTATTTT
. TRBJ2-7 TRBV12-3/TRBV12-4 few CASSYRVYEQYF TGTGCCAGCAGTTACAGGGTCTACGAGCAGTACTTC
. TRBJ2-2 TRBV6-5 many CASRANTGELFF TGTGCCAGCAGGGCGAACACCGGGGAGCTGTTTTTT
. TRBJ1-5 TRBV7-2 many CASSLAPGPQPQHF TGTGCCAGCAGCTTAGCCCCGGGGCCTCAGCCCCAGCATTTT
TRBD2 TRBJ2-3 TRBV7-2 few CASSSRLAGGTDTQYF TGTGCCAGCAGCTCTCGACTAGCGGGAGGCACAGATACGCAGTATTTT
. TRBJ2-7 TRBV7-6 many CASSFAGTTTYEQYF TGTGCCAGCAGCTTCGCCGGGACCACCACCTACGAGCAGTACTTC
TRBD2 TRBJ2-5 TRBV7-8 few CASSLLAGDQETQYF TGTGCCAGCAGCTTACTAGCGGGGGACCAAGAGACCCAGTACTTC
TRBD1 TRBJ1-2 TRBV20-1 many CSAQTGRRGGYTF TGCAGTGCTCAGACAGGGAGAAGAGGTGGCTACACCTTC
TRBD1 TRBJ1-1 TRBV3-1 many CASSQEQGVAEAFF TGTGCCAGCAGCCAGGAACAGGGGGTCGCTGAAGCTTTCTTT
TRBD1 TRBJ1-2 TRBV18 many CASSTEGQGFGYTF TGTGCCAGCTCAACTGAAGGACAGGGTTTTGGCTACACCTTC
. TRBJ1-1 TRBV29-1 . CSVPGRMNTEAFF TGCAGCGTACCGGGACGGATGAACACTGAAGCTTTCTTT
. TRBJ1-2 TRBV11-2 . CASSLAAPNYGYTF TGTGCCAGCAGCTTGGCAGCCCCTAACTATGGCTACACCTTC
. TRBJ1-6 TRBV18 many CASSQVGTTLNNSPLHF TGTGCCAGCTCACAAGTCGGGACTACACTTAATAATTCACCCCTCCACTTT
. TRBJ2-3 TRBV3-1 . CASSQDPLSTDAQYF TGTGCCAGCAGCCAAGATCCACTTAGCACAGATGCGCAGTATTTT
. TRBJ2-5 TRBV4-2 few CASSQDEGKTQYF TGTGCCAGCAGCCAAGATGAAGGGAAGACCCAGTACTTC
. TRBJ2-3 TRBV25-1 . CASSNPGTQADTQYF TGTGCCAGCAGTAACCCCGGGACGCAGGCAGATACGCAGTATTTT
TRBD2 TRBJ2-1 TRBV10-1 many CASRTVAGGYNEQFF TGCGCCAGCAGAACCGTAGCGGGAGGGTACAATGAGCAGTTCTTC
. TRBJ1-5 TRBV28 few CASSFRILDQPQHF TGTGCCAGCAGTTTCCGTATACTAGATCAGCCCCAGCATTTT
. TRBJ2-1 TRBV29-1 many CSAYPGRTNEQFF TGCAGCGCCTACCCCGGGAGAACAAATGAGCAGTTCTTC
TRBD1 TRBJ2-3 TRBV6-5 many CASSTRQGTSTDTQYF TGTGCCAGCAGCACTAGACAGGGAACTAGCACAGATACGCAGTATTTT
TRBD2 TRBJ2-6 TRBV7-2 . CASRFGLAGVSGANVLTF TGTGCCAGCAGGTTCGGACTAGCGGGAGTCTCTGGGGCCAACGTCCTGACTTTC
TRBD1 TRBJ1-2 TRBV29-1 . CSVFQTGGEDNYGYTF TGCAGCGTTTTTCAGACAGGGGGTGAGGATAACTATGGCTACACCTTC
TRBD1 TRBJ1-6 TRBV11-2 . CASRSGTANSPLHF TGTGCCAGCAGATCCGGGACAGCCAATTCACCCCTCCACTTT
. TRBJ2-1 TRBV29-1 many CSVEDMPSPHEQFF TGCAGCGTTGAAGATATGCCGTCCCCCCATGAGCAGTTCTTC
. TRBJ2-5 TRBV7-9 many CASSPEGPETQYF TGTGCCAGCAGTCCGGAGGGCCCTGAGACCCAGTACTTC
TRBD2 TRBJ2-3 TRBV12-3/TRBV12-4 . CASSLLAGLTDTQYF TGTGCCAGCAGCCTACTAGCGGGGCTCACAGATACGCAGTATTTT
TRBD1 TRBJ2-1 TRBV11-2 . CASSSQREGRRGNEQFF TGTGCCAGCAGCTCCCAAAGGGAAGGGCGCAGGGGGAATGAGCAGTTCTTC
. TRBJ2-5 TRBV29-1 . CSVDDRGPETQYF TGCAGCGTTGACGATCGGGGCCCCGAGACCCAGTACTTC
TRBD2 TRBJ2-5 TRBV11-2 many CASRRLAEETQYF TGTGCCAGCCGGCGACTAGCGGAAGAGACCCAGTACTTC
. TRBJ1-1 TRBV11-2 few CASSVSGRAMNTEAFF TGTGCCAGCAGCGTCTCGGGACGAGCGATGAACACTGAAGCTTTCTTT
. TRBJ2-7 TRBV19 few CASRDSAMTKQYF TGTGCCAGTCGTGACAGCGCCATGACGAAGCAGTACTTC
. TRBJ2-2 TRBV12-3/TRBV12-4 . CASKEVTTGELFF TGTGCCAGCAAGGAGGTTACCACCGGGGAGCTGTTTTTT
TRBD2 TRBJ2-3 TRBV20-1 many CSAAGLAGQNTDTQYF TGCAGTGCTGCGGGACTAGCGGGGCAAAACACAGATACGCAGTATTTT
TRBD1 TRBJ2-3 TRBV7-8 . CASSAWTGSESDTQYF TGTGCCAGCAGCGCCTGGACAGGGAGTGAATCAGATACGCAGTATTTT
TRBD1 TRBJ2-1 TRBV3-1 many CASSHWDRGLRGNNEQFF TGTGCCAGCAGCCACTGGGACAGGGGGCTGAGAGGGAACAATGAGCAGTTCTTC
. TRBJ2-1 TRBV11-2 few CASSFFETSNEQFF TGTGCCAGCAGCTTCTTTGAAACGAGTAATGAGCAGTTCTTC